This T cell receptor (beta chain) comes out of a study of CD8+ T cells in alopecia areata. Treatment noted: oral pan-JAK inhibitor, 5-10 mg twice daily. V was pared by 7 bases and J by 5 bases, with 10 bases of the junction left unmatched. CDR1 and CDR2 from the germline V gene are SQVTM and ANQGSEA. CDR3 size: 14 residues. In each case, RNA was isolated and then reverse transcribed into cDNA as the sequencing template. Clones were sequenced by immunoSEQ multiplex PCR, and TCRdb holds only the in-frame ones, with some missing. The table has roughly 250,000 clones, around three fifths seen once. Sequencing used CD4+ T cells sorted from blood, obtained at week 52, from a patient treated with tofacitinib. The TCR was taken from a human donor with alopecia areata. This chain connects TRBV29-1 to TRBJ1-2; 10 bases are a match to TRBD1. CDR3 amino acids: CSAGTGVFNYGYTF. In nucleotides, the CDR3 is TGCAGCGCCGGGACAGGGGTTTTTAATTATGGCTACACCTTC.